Sequencing of this T cell receptor (beta chain) was carried out in a study of shared clonotypes between healthy human individuals. Study summary: Donors had three CD4 naive, three CD4 memory, two CD8 naive and one CD8 memory plate apiece. General observations from the study: Memory subsets generally showed smaller estimated richness than naive subsets did.

Sequencing was performed with immunoSEQ multiplex PCR; in TCRdb, only in-frame clones are kept and a portion is missing. The sample has some 1.4 million clones, roughly 96% seen once. As for this clone: As yet, its antigen is unknown.

The CDR3 is made up of 14 amino acids. Germline CDR1 reads LGHNA; CDR2 reads YNFKEQ. Between the trimmed V and J ends, which lost 7 bases and 0 bases, there was a span of 9 bases. The source of this sequence is a man between 25 and 39 years old in good health. This chain uses TRBV4-2 with TRBJ2-2; D unresolved. Source material: naive CD4+ T cells sorted from blood. Subset indicated: CD45RA+ positively selected. CDR3 DNA: TGTGCCAGCAATGTGGAAGCGAACACCGGGGAGCTGTTTTTT. It encodes CASNVEANTGELFF.